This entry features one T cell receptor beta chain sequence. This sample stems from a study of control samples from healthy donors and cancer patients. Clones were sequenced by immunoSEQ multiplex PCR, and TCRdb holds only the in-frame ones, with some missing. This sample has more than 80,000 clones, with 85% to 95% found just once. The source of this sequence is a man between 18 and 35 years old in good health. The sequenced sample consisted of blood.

CDR3 region: CATSRDLSGVRGDTIYF. The CDR3 DNA sequence: TGTGCCACCAGCAGAGATCTGAGTGGGGTCCGGGGAGACACCATATATTTT. The chain uses TRBV15 and TRBJ1-3; D call uncertain. There are 17 residues in the CDR3. Germline lookup yields CDR1 LNHNV and CDR2 YYDKDF (reference sequence). With 0 bases removed from V and 8 bases from J, the gap between germline ends came to 20 bases.